This T cell receptor (beta chain) comes out of a study of T-cell reconstitution after alpha-beta-depleted transplantation in children. The table lists this clonotype with many counts. The CDR3 consists of 18 residues. Germline V lookup: CDR1 MNHEY, CDR2 SMNVEV (reference sequence). Unmatched junction bases numbered 11, after V lost 5 bases and J lost 0 bases. During its preparation, the TCRbeta library received unique molecular identifiers. TCRdb fed the PCR reads into MiXCR, producing one record per CDR3 protein. The data show 200,000 or so distinct CDR3 sequences, approximately 6% seen once. The chain employs TRBV27 and TRBJ2-3; 10 bases match TRBD2. The sequencing here drew on PBMCs, taken before TCRalphabeta/CD19-depleted stem cell transplant. The sequence derives from a girl less than two years old with combined immunodeficiency, due to receive a stem cell transplant. CDR3 sequence: CASSPRTSGWESTDTQYF. Here the CDR3 DNA reads TGTGCCAGCAGTCCGCGGACTAGCGGTTGGGAGAGCACAGATACGCAGTATTTT.